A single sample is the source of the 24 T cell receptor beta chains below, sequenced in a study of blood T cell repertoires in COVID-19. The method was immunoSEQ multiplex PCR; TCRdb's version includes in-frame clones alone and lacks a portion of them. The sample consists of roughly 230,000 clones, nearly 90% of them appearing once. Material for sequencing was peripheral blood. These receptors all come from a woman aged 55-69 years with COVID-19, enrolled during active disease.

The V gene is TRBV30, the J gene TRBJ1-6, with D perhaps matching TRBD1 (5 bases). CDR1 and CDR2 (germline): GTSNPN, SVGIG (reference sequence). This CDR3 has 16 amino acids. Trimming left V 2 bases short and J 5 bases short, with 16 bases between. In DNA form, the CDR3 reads TGTGCCTGGAGTCCCTCGACAGTTACTAATAATTCACCCCTCCACTTT. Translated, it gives CAWSPSTVTNNSPLHF.

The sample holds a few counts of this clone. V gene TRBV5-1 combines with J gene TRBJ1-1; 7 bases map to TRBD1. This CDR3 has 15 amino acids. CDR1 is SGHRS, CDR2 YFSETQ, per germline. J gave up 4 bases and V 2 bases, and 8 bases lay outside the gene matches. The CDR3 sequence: CASSLGGQSSTEAFF. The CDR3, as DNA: TGCGCCAGCAGCTTAGGGGGACAGTCTAGCACTGAAGCTTTCTTT. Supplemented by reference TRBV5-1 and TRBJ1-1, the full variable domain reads KAGVTQTPRYLIKTRGQQVTLSCSPISGHRSVSWYQQTPGQGLQFLFEYFSETQRNKGNFPGRFSGRQFSNSRSEMNVSTLELGDSALYLCASSLGGQSSTEAFFGQGTRLTVV.

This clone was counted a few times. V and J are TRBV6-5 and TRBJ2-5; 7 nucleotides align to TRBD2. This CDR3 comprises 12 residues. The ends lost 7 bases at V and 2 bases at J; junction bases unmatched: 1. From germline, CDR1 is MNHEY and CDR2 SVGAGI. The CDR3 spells CASKLAQETQYF. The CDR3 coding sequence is TGTGCCAGCAAACTAGCGCAAGAGACCCAGTACTTC.

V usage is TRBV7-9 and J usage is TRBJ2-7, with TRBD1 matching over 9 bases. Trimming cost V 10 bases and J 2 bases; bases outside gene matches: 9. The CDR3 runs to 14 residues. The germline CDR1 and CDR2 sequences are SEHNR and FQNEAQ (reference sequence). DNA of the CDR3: TGTGCCATCCAACAGGGGGCGGGCACCTACGAGCAGTACTTC. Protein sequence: CAIQQGAGTYEQYF.

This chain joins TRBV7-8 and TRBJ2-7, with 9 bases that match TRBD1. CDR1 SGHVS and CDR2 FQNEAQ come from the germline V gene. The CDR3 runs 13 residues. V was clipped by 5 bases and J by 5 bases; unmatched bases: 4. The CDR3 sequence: CASSRRQGDEQYF. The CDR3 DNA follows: TGTGCCAGCAGCCGCAGACAGGGGGACGAGCAGTACTTC.

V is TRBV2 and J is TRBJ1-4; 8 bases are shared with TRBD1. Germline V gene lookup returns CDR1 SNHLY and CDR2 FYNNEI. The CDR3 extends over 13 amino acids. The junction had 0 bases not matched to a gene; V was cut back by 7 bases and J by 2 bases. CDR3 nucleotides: TGTGCCAGCAACAGGGGGACTAATGAAAAACTGTTTTTT. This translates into CASNRGTNEKLFF.

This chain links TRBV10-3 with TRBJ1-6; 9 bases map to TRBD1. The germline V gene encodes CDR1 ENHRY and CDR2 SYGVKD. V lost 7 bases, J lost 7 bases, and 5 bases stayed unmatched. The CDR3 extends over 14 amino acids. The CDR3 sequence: CAINRDRENSPLHF. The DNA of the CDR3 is TGTGCCATCAACCGGGACAGGGAGAATTCACCCCTCCACTTT.

CDR3 residues: CSVDPRGTFNEKLFF. The CDR3 bases are TGCAGCGTTGACCCGCGCGGGACTTTTAATGAAAAACTGTTTTTT. The chain combines TRBV29-1 with TRBJ1-4, with D perhaps matching TRBD1 (5 bases). CDR3 length equals 15 residues. V lost 3 bases, J lost 4 bases, and 15 bases lay in between. Germline CDR1 is SQVTM and CDR2 is ANQGSEA.

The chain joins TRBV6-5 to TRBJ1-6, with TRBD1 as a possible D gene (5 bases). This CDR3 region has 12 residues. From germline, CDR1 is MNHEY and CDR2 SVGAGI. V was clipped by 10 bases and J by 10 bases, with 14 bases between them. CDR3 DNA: TGTGCCACCTCTAGGGGCAGCTCACCCCTCCACTTT. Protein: CATSRGSSPLHF.

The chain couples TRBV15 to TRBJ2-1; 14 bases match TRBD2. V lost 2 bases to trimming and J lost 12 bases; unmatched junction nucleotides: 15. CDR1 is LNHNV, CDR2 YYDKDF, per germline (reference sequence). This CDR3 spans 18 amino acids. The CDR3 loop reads CATSRSRTSGGSRGWQFF. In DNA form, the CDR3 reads TGTGCCACCAGCAGATCTCGGACTAGCGGGGGGAGCCGAGGGTGGCAGTTCTTC.

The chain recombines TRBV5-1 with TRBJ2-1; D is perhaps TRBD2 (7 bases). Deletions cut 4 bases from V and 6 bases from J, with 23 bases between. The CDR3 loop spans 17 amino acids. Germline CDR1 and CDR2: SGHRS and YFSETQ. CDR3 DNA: TGCGCCAGCAGCCCGGAGGGGTCGGGGGGCCTGGGCAATGAGCAGTTCTTC. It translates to CASSPEGSGGLGNEQFF.

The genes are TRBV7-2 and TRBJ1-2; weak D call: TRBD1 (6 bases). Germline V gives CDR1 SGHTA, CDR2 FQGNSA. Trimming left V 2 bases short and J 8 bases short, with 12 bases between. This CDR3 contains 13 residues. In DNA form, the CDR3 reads TGTGCCAGCAGCTTAAACAGGGATCGGGGCTACACCTTC. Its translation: CASSLNRDRGYTF.

CDR3 protein: CASGGADNEQFF. The CDR3 DNA reads TGTGCCAGCGGGGGGGCCGACAATGAGCAGTTCTTC. The chain is built from TRBV7-2 and TRBJ2-1; tentatively, D is TRBD2 (7 bases). The V gene lost 8 bases and the J gene lost 5 bases, with 10 bases spanning the gap. Looked up from germline, CDR1 is SGHTA and CDR2 is FQGNSA. The length of the CDR3 is 12 residues.

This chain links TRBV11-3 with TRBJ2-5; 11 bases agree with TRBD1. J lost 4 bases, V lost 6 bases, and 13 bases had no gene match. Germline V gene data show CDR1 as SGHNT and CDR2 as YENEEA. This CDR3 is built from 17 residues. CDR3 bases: TGTGCCAGCAGTCTCCAGCCACGGGGGACAGGGGGAGAGACCCAGTACTTC. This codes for CASSLQPRGTGGETQYF. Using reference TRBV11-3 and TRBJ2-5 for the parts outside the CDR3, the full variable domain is EAGVVQSPRYKIIEKKQPVAFWCNPISGHNTLYWYLQNLGQGPELLIRYENEEAVDDSQLPKDRFSAERLKGVDSTLKIQPAELGDSAVYLCASSLQPRGTGGETQYFGPGTRLLVL.

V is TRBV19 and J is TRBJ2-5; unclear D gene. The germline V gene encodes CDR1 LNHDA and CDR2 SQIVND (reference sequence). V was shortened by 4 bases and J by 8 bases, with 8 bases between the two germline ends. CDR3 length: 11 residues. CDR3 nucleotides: TGTGCCAGTAGTACCCCTAACACCCAGTACTTC. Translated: CASSTPNTQYF. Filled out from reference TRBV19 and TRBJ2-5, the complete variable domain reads DGGITQSPKYLFRKEGQNVTLSCEQNLNHDAMYWYRQDPGQGLRLIYYSQIVNDFQKGDIAEGYSVSREKKESFPLTVTSAQKNPTAFYLCASSTPNTQYFGPGTRLLVL.

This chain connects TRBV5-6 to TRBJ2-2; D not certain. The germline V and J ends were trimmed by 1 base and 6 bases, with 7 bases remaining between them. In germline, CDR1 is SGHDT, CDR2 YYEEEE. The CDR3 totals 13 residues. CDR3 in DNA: TGTGCCAGCAGCTTGTCATCCCCCGGGGAGCTGTTTTTT. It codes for CASSLSSPGELFF.

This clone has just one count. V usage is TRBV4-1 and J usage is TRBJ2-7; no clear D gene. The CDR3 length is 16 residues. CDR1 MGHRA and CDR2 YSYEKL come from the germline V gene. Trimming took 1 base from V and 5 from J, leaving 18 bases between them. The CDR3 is CASSQGQQSRSNEQYF. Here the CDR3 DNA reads TGCGCCAGCAGCCAAGGCCAACAGAGCCGTTCGAACGAGCAGTACTTC.

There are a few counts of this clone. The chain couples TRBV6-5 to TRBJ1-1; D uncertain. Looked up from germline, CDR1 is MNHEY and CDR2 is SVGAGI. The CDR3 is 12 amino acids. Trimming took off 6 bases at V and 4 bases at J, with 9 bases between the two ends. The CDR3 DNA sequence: TGTGCCAGCAGAACGGTAGCCACTGAAGCTTTCTTT. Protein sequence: CASRTVATEAFF.

Here the CDR3 reads CASSTGTGTSYNSPLHF. CDR3 in DNA: TGTGCCAGCAGTACCGGGACAGGGACCTCCTATAATTCACCCCTCCACTTT. The chain combines TRBV13 with TRBJ1-6; 9 positions agree with TRBD1. Trimming removed 6 bases from V and 0 bases from J; junction bases left unmatched: 6. The germline V gene encodes CDR1 PRHDT and CDR2 FYEKMQ (reference sequence). CDR3 length equals 17 residues.

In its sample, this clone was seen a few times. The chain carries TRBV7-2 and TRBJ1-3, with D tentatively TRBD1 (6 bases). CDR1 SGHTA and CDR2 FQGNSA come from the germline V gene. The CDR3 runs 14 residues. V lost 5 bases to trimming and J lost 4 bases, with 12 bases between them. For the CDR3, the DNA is TGTGCCAGCAGCCCCGGGACACCCGGAAACACCATATATTTT. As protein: CASSPGTPGNTIYF.

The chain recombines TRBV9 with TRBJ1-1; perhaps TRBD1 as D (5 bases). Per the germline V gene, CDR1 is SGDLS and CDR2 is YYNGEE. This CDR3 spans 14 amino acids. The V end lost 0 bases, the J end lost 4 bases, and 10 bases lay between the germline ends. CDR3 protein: CASSVGGVGTEAFF. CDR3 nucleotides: TGTGCCAGCAGCGTAGGGGGGGTCGGCACTGAAGCTTTCTTT.

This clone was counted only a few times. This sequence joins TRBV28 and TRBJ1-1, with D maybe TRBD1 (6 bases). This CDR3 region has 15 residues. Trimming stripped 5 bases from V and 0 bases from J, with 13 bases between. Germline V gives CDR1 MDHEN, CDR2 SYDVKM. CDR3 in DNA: TGTGCCAGCAGTCCAGGACAGACCATGAACACTGAAGCTTTCTTT. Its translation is CASSPGQTMNTEAFF.

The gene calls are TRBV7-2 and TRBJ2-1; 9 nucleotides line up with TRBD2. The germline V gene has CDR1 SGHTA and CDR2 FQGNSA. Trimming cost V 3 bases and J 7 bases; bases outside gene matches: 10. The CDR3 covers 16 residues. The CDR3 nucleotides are TGTGCCAGCAGCTTCCGCGGGGGGGTCTCCGTAAATGAGCAGTTCTTC. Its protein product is CASSFRGGVSVNEQFF.

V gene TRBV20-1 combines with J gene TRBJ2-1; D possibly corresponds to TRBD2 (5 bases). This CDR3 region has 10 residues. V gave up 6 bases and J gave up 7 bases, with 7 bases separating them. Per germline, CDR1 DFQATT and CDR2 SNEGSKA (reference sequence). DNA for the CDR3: TGCAGTGCCGGGGAAAATGAGCAGTTCTTC. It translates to CSAGENEQFF.